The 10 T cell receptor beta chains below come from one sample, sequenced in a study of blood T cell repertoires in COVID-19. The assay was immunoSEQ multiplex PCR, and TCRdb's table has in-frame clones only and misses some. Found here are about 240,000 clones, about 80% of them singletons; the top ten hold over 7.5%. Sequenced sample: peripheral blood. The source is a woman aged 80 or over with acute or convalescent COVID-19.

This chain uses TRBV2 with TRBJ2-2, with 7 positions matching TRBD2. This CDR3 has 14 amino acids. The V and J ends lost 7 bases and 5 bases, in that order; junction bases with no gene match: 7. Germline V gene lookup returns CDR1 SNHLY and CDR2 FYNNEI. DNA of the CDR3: TGTGCCAGCACCGGGGGGAAGGGGACCGGGGAGCTGTTTTTT. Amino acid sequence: CASTGGKGTGELFF.

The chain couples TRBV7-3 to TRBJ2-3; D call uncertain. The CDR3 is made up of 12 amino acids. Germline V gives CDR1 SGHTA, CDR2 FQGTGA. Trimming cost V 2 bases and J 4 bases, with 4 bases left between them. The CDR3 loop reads CASSLPADTQYF. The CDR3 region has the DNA TGTGCCAGCAGCTTACCGGCAGATACGCAGTATTTT.

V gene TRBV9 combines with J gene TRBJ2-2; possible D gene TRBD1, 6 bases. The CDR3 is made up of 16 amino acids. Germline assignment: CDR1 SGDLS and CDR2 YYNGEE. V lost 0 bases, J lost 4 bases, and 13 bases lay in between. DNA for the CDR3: TGTGCCAGCAGCGTAGCGGGGCAGGGGAGCACCGGGGAGCTGTTTTTT. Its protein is CASSVAGQGSTGELFF.

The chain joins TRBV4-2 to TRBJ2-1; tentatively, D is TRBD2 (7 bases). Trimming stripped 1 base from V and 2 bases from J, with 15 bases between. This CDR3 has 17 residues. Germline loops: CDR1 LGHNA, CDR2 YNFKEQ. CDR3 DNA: TGTGCCAGCAGCCAAGTCCTAGGGGGGGTTCCCTACAATGAGCAGTTCTTC. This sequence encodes CASSQVLGGVPYNEQFF.

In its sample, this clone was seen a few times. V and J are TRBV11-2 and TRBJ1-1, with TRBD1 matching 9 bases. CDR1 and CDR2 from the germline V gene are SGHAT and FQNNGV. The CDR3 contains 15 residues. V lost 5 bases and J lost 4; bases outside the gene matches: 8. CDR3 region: CASSEGGTGSTEAFF. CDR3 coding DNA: TGTGCCAGCAGCGAGGGGGGGACAGGGAGCACTGAAGCTTTCTTT.

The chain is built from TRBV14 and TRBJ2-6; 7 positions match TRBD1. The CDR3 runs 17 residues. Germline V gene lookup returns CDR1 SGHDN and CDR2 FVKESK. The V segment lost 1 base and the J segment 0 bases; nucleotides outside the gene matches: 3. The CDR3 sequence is CASSQVQGDSGANVLTF. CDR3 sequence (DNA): TGTGCCAGCAGCCAAGTTCAGGGGGACTCTGGGGCCAACGTCCTGACTTTC.

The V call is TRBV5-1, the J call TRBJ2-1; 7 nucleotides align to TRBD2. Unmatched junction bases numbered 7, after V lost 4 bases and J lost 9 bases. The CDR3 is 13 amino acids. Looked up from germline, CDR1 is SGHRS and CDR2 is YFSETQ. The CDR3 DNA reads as TGCGCCAGCAGCCTAGGACTAGTCAGTGAGCAGTTCTTC. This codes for CASSLGLVSEQFF.

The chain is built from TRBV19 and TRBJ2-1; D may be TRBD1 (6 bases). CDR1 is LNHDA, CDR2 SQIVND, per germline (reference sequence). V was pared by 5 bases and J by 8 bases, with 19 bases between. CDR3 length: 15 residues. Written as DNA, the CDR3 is TGTGCCAGTAGTGTAAACAGGGAAGGTCGCGATGAGCAGTTCTTC. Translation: CASSVNREGRDEQFF.

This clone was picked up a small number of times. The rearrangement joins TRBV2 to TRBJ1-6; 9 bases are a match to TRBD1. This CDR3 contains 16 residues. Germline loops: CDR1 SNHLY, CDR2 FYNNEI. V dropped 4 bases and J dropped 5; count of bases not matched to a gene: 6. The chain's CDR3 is CASSGRTGAHNSPLHF. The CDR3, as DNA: TGTGCCAGCAGTGGGAGGACAGGGGCACATAATTCACCCCTCCACTTT.

The CDR3, as DNA: TGTGCCAGAGACAGGGGGTCCTACGAGCAGTACTTC. Translating it yields CARDRGSYEQYF. The chain recombines TRBV9 with TRBJ2-7; 9 positions match TRBD1. CDR1 and CDR2 (germline): SGDLS, YYNGEE. The CDR3 is made up of 12 amino acids. The V segment lost 8 bases and the J segment 1 base; nucleotides outside the gene matches: 1.